Presented here are 25 T cell receptor beta chains from one specimen sequenced in a study of shared clonotypes between healthy human individuals. Sequencing was performed with immunoSEQ multiplex PCR; in TCRdb, only in-frame clones are kept and a portion is missing. This table has roughly 1,600,000 clones, approximately 98.5% appearing once. The source material was naive CD4+ T cells sorted from blood. Regarding subset: CD45RA+ positively selected. All receptors come from a man aged 30 to 39 in good health.

The chain couples TRBV11-2 to TRBJ2-2; no clear D gene. The CDR3 sequence is 15 residues long. Trimming removed 1 base at V and 3 bases at J, with 9 bases between. CDR1 is SGHAT and CDR2 is FQNNGV in the germline V gene. CDR3 region: CASSLGGFHTGELFF. Here the CDR3 DNA reads TGTGCCAGCAGCTTAGGTGGTTTCCACACCGGGGAGCTGTTTTTT. Combining the CDR3 with reference TRBV11-2 and TRBJ2-2 gives the whole variable domain EAGVAQSPRYKIIEKRQSVAFWCNPISGHATLYWYQQILGQGPKLLIQFQNNGVVDDSQLPKDRFSAERLKGVDSTLKIQPAKLEDSAVYLCASSLGGFHTGELFFGEGSRLTVL.

This sequence joins TRBV9 and TRBJ2-7; 8 positions agree with TRBD2. Germline V CDR1 and CDR2: SGDLS, YYNGEE. After removal of 0 bases from V and 6 bases from J, the junction contained 5 bases not matched to a gene. This CDR3 has 14 amino acids. The CDR3 sequence is CASSVAAGVGEQYF. The DNA for the CDR3 is TGTGCCAGCAGCGTAGCAGCGGGAGTGGGCGAGCAGTACTTC.

The chain recombines TRBV25-1 with TRBJ2-3, with D possibly matching TRBD1 (6 bases). Trimming took off 7 bases at V and 2 bases at J, with 16 bases between the two ends. Germline lookup yields CDR1 MGHDK and CDR2 SYGVNS. This CDR3 contains 15 residues. CDR3 sequence reads: CASTHPGHSTDTQYF. CDR3 bases: TGTGCCAGCACTCATCCGGGACACTCCACAGATACGCAGTATTTT.

CDR3 sequence (DNA): TGTGCCAGCAGTTCCCTCCCCCTGCTAGCGGGAGAGACCCAGTACTTC. Translated, it gives CASSSLPLLAGETQYF. The rearrangement uses TRBV7-8 and TRBJ2-5; 8 nucleotides agree with TRBD2. J lost 4 bases, V lost 6 bases, and 13 bases had no gene match. Germline loops: CDR1 SGHVS, CDR2 FQNEAQ. This CDR3 spans 16 amino acids.

The chain has TRBV4-3 and TRBJ1-2; maybe TRBD1 (5 bases). The CDR3 totals 15 residues. Trimming pared 2 bases from V and 7 bases from J, leaving 17 bases between. From germline, CDR1 is LGHNA and CDR2 YSLEER. CDR3 coding DNA: TGCGCCAGCAGCCAACTAAACGGGGGGTCCGGTGGCTACACCTTC. This encodes CASSQLNGGSGGYTF.

Concerning this clone itself: Mismatch with germline at one junction end may stem from a read error. The rearrangement links TRBV4-3 to TRBJ2-1, with TRBD2 matching 9 bases. CDR3 length equals 14 residues. CDR1 and CDR2 from the germline V gene are LGHNA and YSLEER. CDR3 region: CASSRIAGDNKQFF. The CDR3 DNA sequence: TGCGCCAGCAGCCGAATAGCGGGGGACAATAAGCAGTTCTTC.

The chain is built from TRBV11-2 and TRBJ2-7; 9 positions match TRBD2. V was clipped by 2 bases and J by 5 bases; unmatched bases: 13. Germline CDR1 reads SGHAT; CDR2 reads FQNNGV. The CDR3 sequence is 17 residues long. The CDR3 spells CASSLTIPGLAPHEQYF. The CDR3 nucleotides are TGTGCCAGCAGCTTAACCATACCGGGACTAGCCCCTCACGAGCAGTACTTC.

The rearrangement links TRBV7-3 to TRBJ2-3, with 13 bases matching TRBD2. This CDR3 spans 16 amino acids. Germline V gene lookup returns CDR1 SGHTA and CDR2 FQGTGA. V shed 5 bases and J 8 bases; nucleotides not matched to a gene: 10. CDR3 coding DNA: TGTGCCAGCAGCCCGACACTAGCGGGAGGGCCGGTTACGCAGTATTTT. Protein: CASSPTLAGGPVTQYF.

The chain carries TRBV28 and TRBJ1-2; the D gene is possibly TRBD1 (6 bases). This CDR3 comprises 18 residues. Looked up from germline, CDR1 is MDHEN and CDR2 is SYDVKM. Deletions cut 1 base from V and 4 bases from J, with 22 bases between. The CDR3, as DNA: TGTGCCAGCAGTTTATTGGGACCAGAGGACACAGGGATCTATGGCTACACCTTC. Its translation: CASSLLGPEDTGIYGYTF.

V usage is TRBV5-1 and J usage is TRBJ2-5; TRBD2 matches 14 bases. The CDR3 consists of 18 residues. Germline CDR1 and CDR2: SGHRS and YFSETQ. V lost 2 bases and J lost 5; bases outside the gene matches: 11. CDR3 residues: CASSFGTSGRARLETQYF. DNA for the CDR3: TGCGCCAGCAGCTTTGGGACTAGCGGGAGAGCCCGTCTGGAGACCCAGTACTTC. The entire variable domain, with the rest obtained from reference TRBV5-1 and TRBJ2-5, is as follows: KAGVTQTPRYLIKTRGQQVTLSCSPISGHRSVSWYQQTPGQGLQFLFEYFSETQRNKGNFPGRFSGRQFSNSRSEMNVSTLELGDSALYLCASSFGTSGRARLETQYFGPGTRLLVL.

V and J are TRBV28 and TRBJ2-5; the D gene is possibly TRBD1 (6 bases). Germline CDR1 MDHEN, CDR2 SYDVKM. The CDR3 contains 14 residues. Trimming took 7 bases from V and 2 from J, leaving 14 bases between them. The CDR3 DNA reads as TGTGCCAGCACCCCGGGACAAAATCAAGAGACCCAGTACTTC. It is translated as CASTPGQNQETQYF.

The DNA of the CDR3 is TGTGCCAGCAGCCTCGGACAGGGGGCATCCCACAATGAGCAGTTCTTC. Translation gives CASSLGQGASHNEQFF. V usage is TRBV5-4 and J usage is TRBJ2-1; 11 bases map to TRBD1. After removal of 4 bases from V and 5 bases from J, the junction contained 8 bases not matched to a gene. Germline V gene sequence: CDR1 SGHNT, CDR2 YYREEE (reference sequence). This CDR3 contains 16 residues.

The chain uses TRBV18 and TRBJ2-3; D not certain. Trimming pared 1 base from V and 0 bases from J, leaving 11 bases between. From germline, CDR1 is KGHSH and CDR2 LQKENI. The CDR3 runs to 16 residues. In nucleotides, the CDR3 is TGTGCCAGCTCACCACTATCCCAGTCTAGCACAGATACGCAGTATTTT. It codes for CASSPLSQSSTDTQYF. The whole variable domain, remainder taken from reference TRBV18 and TRBJ2-3, is NAGVMQNPRHLVRRRGQEARLRCSPMKGHSHVYWYRQLPEEGLKFMVYLQKENIIDESGMPKERFSAEFPKEGPSILRIQQVVRGDSAAYFCASSPLSQSSTDTQYFGPGTRLTVL.

This chain joins TRBV2 and TRBJ2-5; perhaps TRBD1 as D (5 bases). Germline values: CDR1 SNHLY, CDR2 FYNNEI. V lost 4 bases and J 3 bases, leaving 12 bases between the germline ends. The length of the CDR3 is 14 residues. The CDR3 is CASSGQGLEETQYF. The CDR3 bases are TGTGCCAGCAGTGGTCAGGGTCTGGAAGAGACCCAGTACTTC.

The chain is built from TRBV6-5 and TRBJ1-3, with 8 positions matching TRBD1. V lost 0 bases, J lost 3 bases, and 4 bases stayed unmatched. Per the germline V gene, CDR1 is MNHEY and CDR2 is SVGAGI. CDR3 size: 16 residues. The CDR3 is CASSYSDRGVGNTIYF. The CDR3 DNA is TGTGCCAGCAGTTACTCCGACAGGGGCGTTGGAAACACCATATATTTT.

As concerns this clone: Other nucleotide sequences from this sample produce the same CDR3. This chain links TRBV19 with TRBJ1-5, with D unresolved. Looked up from germline, CDR1 is LNHDA and CDR2 is SQIVND (reference sequence). The CDR3 consists of 13 residues. V shed 0 bases and J shed 5 bases, with 5 bases lying between them. CDR3 region: CASSIDRDQPQHF. DNA of the CDR3: TGTGCCAGTAGTATAGATCGGGATCAGCCCCAGCATTTT.

CDR3 amino acids: CATRGVSYNEQFF. The CDR3 nucleotides read TGTGCCACAAGGGGGGTCTCCTACAATGAGCAGTTCTTC. The V and J genes are TRBV19 and TRBJ2-1; D could derive from TRBD1 or TRBD2 (6 bases each). This CDR3 is built from 13 residues. V lost 10 bases and J lost 0, with 10 bases in between. Germline-derived CDR1 and CDR2 are LNHDA and SQIVND (reference sequence). Together with reference TRBV19 and TRBJ2-1, the CDR3 gives the full variable domain: DGGITQSPKYLFRKEGQNVTLSCEQNLNHDAMYWYRQDPGQGLRLIYYSQIVNDFQKGDIAEGYSVSREKKESFPLTVTSAQKNPTAFYLCATRGVSYNEQFFGPGTRLTVL.

V and J are TRBV5-1 and TRBJ2-3, with D possibly TRBD2 on 6 matching bases. Looked up from germline, CDR1 is SGHRS and CDR2 is YFSETQ. CDR3 length: 14 amino acids. The V gene lost 5 bases and the J gene lost 4 bases, with 14 bases spanning the gap. This chain's CDR3 is CASSSGTASDTQYF. DNA of the CDR3: TGCGCCAGCAGTTCCGGGACTGCCTCAGATACGCAGTATTTT.

V is TRBV9 and J is TRBJ2-7; 8 nucleotides line up with TRBD2. Germline V lookup: CDR1 SGDLS, CDR2 YYNGEE. This CDR3 has 16 amino acids. The V segment lost 4 bases and the J segment 5 bases; nucleotides outside the gene matches: 14. CDR3 loop: CASSPLLSGSTHEQYF. Written as DNA, the CDR3 is TGTGCCAGCAGCCCCTTACTGAGCGGGAGTACCCACGAGCAGTACTTC.

Concerning this clone: Other DNA sequences in this specimen translate into the identical CDR3. The chain's CDR3 is CASSVTAGAYEQYF. The CDR3 DNA sequence: TGTGCCAGCAGCGTAACAGCGGGAGCGTACGAGCAGTACTTC. The gene calls are TRBV9 and TRBJ2-7; the match to TRBD2 covers 8 bases. This CDR3 has 14 amino acids. Germline V gives CDR1 SGDLS, CDR2 YYNGEE. V trimming: 1 base; J trimming: 4 bases; junction bases outside the gene matches: 4.

V is TRBV6-5 and J is TRBJ2-3, with 10 bases lining up with TRBD2. Germline lookup yields CDR1 MNHEY and CDR2 SVGAGI. V was pared by 7 bases and J by 8 bases, with 9 bases of the junction left unmatched. This CDR3 is built from 14 residues. The CDR3 DNA reads TGTGCCAGCAAAAAGCCGGGACTAGCGCCTACGCAGTATTTT. Its translation: CASKKPGLAPTQYF.

The V call is TRBV14, the J call TRBJ2-5; the match to TRBD2 covers 7 bases. V lost 4 bases to trimming and J lost 7 bases; unmatched junction nucleotides: 6. The CDR3 is made up of 13 amino acids. From germline, CDR1 is SGHDN and CDR2 FVKESK. DNA for the CDR3: TGTGCCAGCAGCCGACCCGGCGGGGGGACCCAGTACTTC. Protein: CASSRPGGGTQYF.

The chain carries TRBV19 and TRBJ1-2, with D tentatively TRBD1 (6 bases). Germline V gene data show CDR1 as LNHDA and CDR2 as SQIVND (reference sequence). With 3 bases removed from V and 6 bases from J, the gap between germline ends came to 20 bases. The CDR3 extends over 16 amino acids. CDR3 sequence: CASSIIPGASSDGYTF. The CDR3 DNA reads as TGTGCCAGTAGTATTATTCCAGGGGCCTCCTCCGATGGCTACACCTTC. The full variable domain, its missing parts supplied by reference TRBV19 and TRBJ1-2, is DGGITQSPKYLFRKEGQNVTLSCEQNLNHDAMYWYRQDPGQGLRLIYYSQIVNDFQKGDIAEGYSVSREKKESFPLTVTSAQKNPTAFYLCASSIIPGASSDGYTFGSGTRLTVV.

The J gene is TRBJ1-1, the V gene TRBV10-3; D ambiguous. The CDR3 loop spans 14 amino acids. Trimming removed 3 bases at V and 1 base at J, with 9 bases between. Germline assignment: CDR1 ENHRY and CDR2 SYGVKD. CDR3 amino acids: CAISEGSWNTEAFF. In DNA form, the CDR3 reads TGTGCCATCAGTGAAGGCTCCTGGAACACTGAAGCTTTCTTT.

This clone was found once. The chain combines TRBV7-9 with TRBJ2-7, with no clear D. The V gene lost 1 base and the J gene lost 3 bases, with 7 bases spanning the gap. Germline CDR1 and CDR2: SEHNR and FQNEAQ (reference sequence). This CDR3 comprises 13 residues. The CDR3: CASSLGQVYEQYF. The DNA for the CDR3 is TGTGCCAGCAGCTTAGGTCAGGTCTACGAGCAGTACTTC.